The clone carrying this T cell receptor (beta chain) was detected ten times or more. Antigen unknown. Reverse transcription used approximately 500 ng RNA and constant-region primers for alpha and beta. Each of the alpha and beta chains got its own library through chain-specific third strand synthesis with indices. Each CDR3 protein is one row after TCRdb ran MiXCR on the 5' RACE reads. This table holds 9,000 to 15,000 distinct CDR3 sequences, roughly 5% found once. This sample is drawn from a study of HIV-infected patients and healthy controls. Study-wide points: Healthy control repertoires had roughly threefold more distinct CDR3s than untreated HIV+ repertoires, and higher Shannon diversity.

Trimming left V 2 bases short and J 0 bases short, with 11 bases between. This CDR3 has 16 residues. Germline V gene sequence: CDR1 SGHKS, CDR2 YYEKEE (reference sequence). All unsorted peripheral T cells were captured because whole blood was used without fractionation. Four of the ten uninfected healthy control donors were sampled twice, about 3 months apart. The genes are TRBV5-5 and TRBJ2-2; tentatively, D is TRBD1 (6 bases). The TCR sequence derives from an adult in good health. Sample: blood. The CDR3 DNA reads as TGTGCCAGCAGCTTAAGGACAGACTCGAACACCGGGGAGCTGTTTTTT. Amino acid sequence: CASSLRTDSNTGELFF.